One sample yielded the 12 T cell receptor beta chains listed below, sequenced in a study of blood T cell repertoires in COVID-19. Assay used: immunoSEQ multiplex PCR; TCRdb lists only in-frame clones, some missing. The table lists around 250,000 clones, 85% to 90% of them singletons. Sequencing input: PBMCs or T cells enriched from blood (not recorded which). Source of these receptors: a man aged 45-65 years who had been exposed to COVID-19.

The chain carries TRBV28 and TRBJ1-3; D is unresolved. Germline V gives CDR1 MDHEN, CDR2 SYDVKM. Deletions cut 7 bases from V and 0 bases from J, with 10 bases between. The CDR3 is 14 amino acids. CDR3 nucleotides: TGTGCCAGCATCCTTTCCCTCTCTGGAAACACCATATATTTT. It yields the protein CASILSLSGNTIYF.

J is TRBJ1-2 and V is TRBV5-1; 7 nucleotides match TRBD1. Losses at the gene ends were 4 bases for V and 1 base for J; bases not matched to a gene: 7. The CDR3 has 15 amino acids. From germline, CDR1 is SGHRS and CDR2 YFSETQ. CDR3 DNA sequence: TGCGCCAGCAGCCCGGGGACAGCCCGTAACTATGGCTACACCTTC. Protein sequence: CASSPGTARNYGYTF. Together with reference TRBV5-1 and TRBJ1-2, the CDR3 gives the full variable domain: KAGVTQTPRYLIKTRGQQVTLSCSPISGHRSVSWYQQTPGQGLQFLFEYFSETQRNKGNFPGRFSGRQFSNSRSEMNVSTLELGDSALYLCASSPGTARNYGYTFGSGTRLTVV.

In DNA, the CDR3 is TGTGCCTGGAGCATACAGATGAACACTGAAGCTTTCTTT. Residues: CAWSIQMNTEAFF. The chain links TRBV30 to TRBJ1-1; D gene uncertain. Per the germline V gene, CDR1 is GTSNPN and CDR2 is SVGIG (reference sequence). The ends were cut back, 3 bases at V and 0 bases at J, with 8 bases in the middle. The CDR3 covers 13 residues.

This clone has a single count. The genes are TRBV18 and TRBJ2-3; 7 bases are a match to TRBD2. J lost 0 bases, V lost 2 bases, and 14 bases had no gene match. Germline CDR1 KGHSH, CDR2 LQKENI. This CDR3 region has 19 residues. This CDR3 reads CASSPRGWSGRPSTDTQYF. CDR3 bases: TGTGCCAGCTCACCAAGGGGATGGTCCGGGAGGCCTAGCACAGATACGCAGTATTTT.

The V gene is TRBV5-6, the J gene TRBJ1-2; 7 bases are a match to TRBD1. CDR3 length: 13 amino acids. V lost 1 base, J lost 8 bases, and 5 bases stayed unmatched. CDR1 SGHDT and CDR2 YYEEEE come from the germline V gene. The CDR3 coding sequence is TGTGCCAGCAGCTTGACAGGGGTAAGCGGCTACACCTTC. Its translation: CASSLTGVSGYTF.

The chain combines TRBV11-2 with TRBJ1-2; possibly TRBD1 for D (5 bases). Trimming took off 2 bases at V and 2 bases at J, with 12 bases between the two ends. The germline V gene encodes CDR1 SGHAT and CDR2 FQNNGV. The CDR3 is 15 amino acids. CDR3 bases: TGTGCCAGCAGCTTATATGACAGAGCCAACTATGGCTACACCTTC. The encoded protein is CASSLYDRANYGYTF.

The chain is built from TRBV29-1 and TRBJ1-2; perhaps TRBD1 as D (6 bases). This CDR3 region has 10 residues. CDR1 is SQVTM, CDR2 ANQGSEA, per germline. As DNA, the CDR3 is TGCAGTATCGAAGGGGGTGGCTACACCTTC. Amino acid sequence: CSIEGGGYTF.

The chain couples TRBV25-1 to TRBJ2-2; tentatively, D is TRBD1 (5 bases). V shed 3 bases and J shed 5 bases, with 7 bases lying between them. The CDR3 is 13 amino acids. From germline, CDR1 is MGHDK and CDR2 SYGVNS. The CDR3 loop reads CASSDRVTGELFF. CDR3 bases: TGTGCCAGCAGTGACAGGGTTACCGGGGAGCTGTTTTTT.

CDR3 sequence: CASSSLNSPLHF. The CDR3 DNA follows: TGTGCCAGCAGTTCCCTCAATTCACCCCTCCACTTT. The rearrangement joins TRBV28 to TRBJ1-6; D gene uncertain. Trimming took 4 bases from V and 7 from J, leaving 5 bases between them. The germline V gene has CDR1 MDHEN and CDR2 SYDVKM. CDR3 length equals 12 residues.

The chain combines TRBV2 with TRBJ2-3; TRBD2 matches at 13 bases. Losses at the gene ends were 6 bases for V and 5 bases for J; bases not matched to a gene: 5. Germline V gives CDR1 SNHLY, CDR2 FYNNEI. The CDR3 is made up of 15 amino acids. DNA of the CDR3: TGTGCCAGCAGCCTACTAGCGGGAGGGGGAGATACGCAGTATTTT. The encoded protein is CASSLLAGGGDTQYF.

V gene TRBV5-1 combines with J gene TRBJ2-3; 12 positions agree with TRBD2. Trimming took 4 bases from V and 8 from J; bases not matched to a gene: 5. This CDR3 is built from 14 residues. The germline gives CDR1 SGHRS, CDR2 YFSETQ. The chain's CDR3 is CASSPSGGAATQYF. CDR3 nucleotides: TGCGCCAGCAGCCCTAGCGGGGGGGCGGCTACGCAGTATTTT.

This clone was counted only a few times. The genes are TRBV5-4 and TRBJ2-7, with D unclear. V dropped 4 bases and J dropped 5 bases, with 16 bases sitting between them. Germline V gives CDR1 SGHNT, CDR2 YYREEE (reference sequence). The CDR3 is 14 amino acids. CDR3 loop: CASSPGAVKNEQYF. The CDR3 region has the DNA TGTGCCAGCAGCCCAGGCGCAGTTAAGAACGAGCAGTACTTC.